This T cell receptor beta chain derives from a study of cytomegalovirus exposure and HLA in healthy donors. Study information: Tens of millions of unique TCRs from HLA-typed donors were held in an early release of data. General study results and limits: Usually a TCR sequence was rare, but some public TCRs were found in many donors.

Germline V gives CDR1 MGHRA, CDR2 YSYEKL. The CDR3 runs 15 residues. Unmatched junction bases numbered 7, after V lost 6 bases and J lost 3 bases. At sampling all donors were nominally healthy, likely with unrecorded immune exposures. As regards this clone: Its target is not known.

The PCR employed 60 Vbeta primers together with 13 Jbeta primers. Data came from immunoSEQ multiplex PCR; TCRdb stores just in-frame clones and leaves some out. Among under 150,000 clones listed, 65% to 80% were seen once. The chain recombines TRBV4-1 with TRBJ2-5; 10 nucleotides match TRBD1. The sequence came from a middle-aged woman in good health and CMV-seronegative. The specimen was PBMCs. CDR3 in amino acids: CASSPSGTGEETQYF. In DNA form, the CDR3 reads TGCGCCAGCAGTCCCTCCGGGACAGGGGAAGAGACCCAGTACTTC.